Below, 19 T cell receptor beta chains from the same sample are listed, as sequenced in a study of OX40 agonist ivuxolimab in advanced cancers. Sequenced by immunoSEQ multiplex PCR; TCRdb stores in-frame clones only, minus some. The sample shows roughly 61,000 clones, approximately 88% of them seen only once. The specimen comprised CD4+ or CD8+ T cells sorted from blood, sampled in a trial of the OX40 agonist ivuxolimab. The source of these receptors is an adult with an advanced solid tumor such as melanoma, head and neck, liver or kidney cancer.

This chain connects TRBV7-8 to TRBJ2-5; TRBD1 matches 7 bases. V was clipped by 5 bases and J by 5 bases; unmatched bases: 14. CDR3 size: 16 residues. Germline CDR1 SGHVS, CDR2 FQNEAQ. The CDR3 spells CASSHLGQGELETQYF. The CDR3, as DNA: TGTGCCAGCAGCCACCTGGGGCAGGGGGAGTTGGAGACCCAGTACTTC.

The CDR3 sequence: CASSLAEAGELFF. Here the CDR3 DNA reads TGCGCCAGCAGCTTGGCAGAAGCCGGGGAGCTGTTTTTT. This chain connects TRBV5-1 to TRBJ2-2, with D uncertain. CDR3 length: 13 amino acids. The V and J ends lost 0 bases and 6 bases respectively, with 6 bases between them. CDR1 SGHRS and CDR2 YFSETQ come from the germline V gene. Full variable domain (remainder filled in from reference TRBV5-1 and TRBJ2-2): KAGVTQTPRYLIKTRGQQVTLSCSPISGHRSVSWYQQTPGQGLQFLFEYFSETQRNKGNFPGRFSGRQFSNSRSEMNVSTLELGDSALYLCASSLAEAGELFFGEGSRLTVL.

The chain employs TRBV28 and TRBJ2-6; 8 bases agree with TRBD2. V shed 2 bases and J 0 bases; nucleotides not matched to a gene: 6. Germline V gene data show CDR1 as MDHEN and CDR2 as SYDVKM. This CDR3 spans 18 amino acids. The CDR3 is CASSLTGAGASGANVLTF. The DNA for the CDR3 is TGTGCCAGCAGTTTAACGGGAGCGGGAGCCTCTGGGGCCAACGTCCTGACTTTC.

The chain couples TRBV19 to TRBJ2-2; D is possibly TRBD1 (6 bases). CDR1 LNHDA and CDR2 SQIVND come from the germline V gene (reference sequence). Between the trimmed V and J ends, which lost 5 bases and 3 bases, there was a span of 13 bases. The CDR3 totals 15 residues. The CDR3, as DNA: TGTGCCAGTAGTTACAGGGCAACGGACACCGGGGAGCTGTTTTTT. Protein sequence: CASSYRATDTGELFF.

V and J are TRBV19 and TRBJ1-2, with TRBD1 matching 7 bases. V lost 7 bases to trimming and J lost 2 bases; unmatched junction nucleotides: 13. CDR1 and CDR2 (germline): LNHDA, SQIVND (reference sequence). The length of the CDR3 is 16 residues. The CDR3, as DNA: TGTGCCAGTACCGCGCAGGGGGGGGACAGAAACTATGGCTACACCTTC. Its protein product is CASTAQGGDRNYGYTF.

This sequence joins TRBV7-9 and TRBJ1-3; D might be TRBD1 (6 bases). Germline V gives CDR1 SEHNR, CDR2 FQNEAQ (reference sequence). The CDR3 covers 15 residues. The V gene lost 5 bases and the J gene lost 0 bases, with 11 bases spanning the gap. The CDR3 loop reads CASSRVQGSGNTIYF. The CDR3 nucleotides are TGTGCCAGCAGCCGCGTACAGGGCTCTGGAAACACCATATATTTT.

The chain is built from TRBV30 and TRBJ2-3; D is unresolved. The CDR3 runs to 11 residues. Trimming stripped 5 bases from V and 6 bases from J, with 9 bases between. Germline CDR1 and CDR2: GTSNPN and SVGIG (reference sequence). CDR3 amino acids: CAWALPDTQYF. The CDR3 DNA sequence: TGTGCCTGGGCCCTTCCGGATACGCAGTATTTT.

The chain is built from TRBV6-5 and TRBJ2-7; a weak D match, TRBD2 (5 bases). Germline V lookup: CDR1 MNHEY, CDR2 SVGAGI. CDR3 size: 12 residues. The V end was cut by 8 bases, the J end by 0 bases, with 8 bases between. DNA for the CDR3: TGTGCCAGCGCGGGCAGCTCCTACGAGCAGTACTTC. This sequence encodes CASAGSSYEQYF.

The chain links TRBV11-2 to TRBJ2-3, with D tentatively TRBD2 (6 bases). The CDR3 loop spans 15 amino acids. The V end lost 4 bases, the J end lost 1 base, and 12 bases lay between the germline ends. The germline CDR1 and CDR2 sequences are SGHAT and FQNNGV. The CDR3 loop is CASSSGVAGTDTQYF. CDR3 nucleotide sequence: TGTGCCAGCAGCTCGGGAGTAGCGGGCACAGATACGCAGTATTTT.

The chain carries TRBV29-1 and TRBJ2-7; 11 bases match TRBD2. V lost 4 bases and J lost 3; bases outside the gene matches: 14. Germline CDR1 is SQVTM and CDR2 is ANQGSEA. The CDR3 has 17 amino acids. The CDR3 sequence is CSVAVLTGTSGYYEQYF. The CDR3 DNA sequence: TGCAGCGTTGCTGTTCTAACCGGGACTAGCGGATACTACGAGCAGTACTTC.

The CDR3 bases are TGTGCCAGCAGTTTTAGCAGGGGGAAGAAGGACACTGAAGCTTTCTTT. Amino acids: CASSFSRGKKDTEAFF. This chain connects TRBV6-5 to TRBJ1-1; TRBD1 matches at 7 bases. CDR1 is MNHEY and CDR2 is SVGAGI in the germline V gene. This CDR3 comprises 16 residues. The V and J ends lost 4 bases and 3 bases, in that order; junction bases with no gene match: 11.

This chain joins TRBV6-6 and TRBJ2-7, with D unclear. The germline V gene has CDR1 MNHNY and CDR2 SVGAGI (reference sequence). V lost 2 bases to trimming and J lost 6 bases, with 8 bases between them. This CDR3 is built from 12 residues. The CDR3 bases are TGTGCCAGCAGTTACGGCGAATTCGAGCAGTACTTC. Amino acid sequence: CASSYGEFEQYF.

The gene calls are TRBV28 and TRBJ1-1; D unclear. The germline V and J ends were trimmed by 7 bases and 5 bases, with 23 bases remaining between them. The CDR3 has 16 amino acids. Germline CDR1 and CDR2: MDHEN and SYDVKM. The DNA of the CDR3 is TGTGCCAGCACTCGACGCCTCCTTCCCTTAGGGACTGAAGCTTTCTTT. Its protein is CASTRRLLPLGTEAFF. Full variable domain (outside the CDR3, taken from reference TRBV28 and TRBJ1-1): DVKVTQSSRYLVKRTGEKVFLECVQDMDHENMFWYRQDPGLGLRLIYFSYDVKMKEKGDIPEGYSVSREKKERFSLILESASTNQTSMYLCASTRRLLPLGTEAFFGQGTRLTVV.

This sequence joins TRBV7-3 and TRBJ2-3, with 14 bases lining up with TRBD2. V was clipped by 5 bases and J by 2 bases; unmatched bases: 3. The CDR3 runs 16 residues. Germline loops: CDR1 SGHTA, CDR2 FQGTGA. The CDR3 is CASSKGLAGDTDTQYF. The CDR3 region has the DNA TGTGCCAGCAGCAAGGGACTAGCGGGGGACACAGATACGCAGTATTTT.

The chain employs TRBV6-4 and TRBJ2-1, with a possible D match to TRBD2 (6 bases). Per the germline V gene, CDR1 is MRHNA and CDR2 is SNTAGT. This CDR3 is built from 14 residues. The germline V and J ends were trimmed by 4 bases and 6 bases, with 13 bases remaining between them. The CDR3 sequence is CASSVGREINEQFF. As DNA, the CDR3 is TGTGCCAGCAGTGTGGGACGGGAGATCAATGAGCAGTTCTTC.

The CDR3 loop reads CASSSFQGARYGYTF. CDR3 nucleotides: TGTGCCAGCAGTTCATTTCAGGGGGCTAGGTATGGCTACACCTTC. The chain has TRBV27 and TRBJ1-2; TRBD1 aligns across 8 bases. Germline CDR1 is MNHEY and CDR2 is SMNVEV (reference sequence). This CDR3 comprises 15 residues. The trim removed 4 bases at V and 5 bases at J, leaving 9 bases unmatched.

The chain employs TRBV7-9 and TRBJ2-1, with D possibly matching TRBD1 (6 bases). V was shortened by 4 bases and J by 9 bases, with 19 bases between the two germline ends. This CDR3 region has 15 residues. CDR1 SEHNR and CDR2 FQNEAQ come from the germline V gene (reference sequence). The CDR3 DNA sequence: TGTGCCAGCAGCTCTTCAGACAGGCGAGGGGGTGAGCAGTTCTTC. Residues: CASSSSDRRGGEQFF.

The rearrangement joins TRBV2 to TRBJ1-5; the D gene is possibly TRBD1 (5 bases). This CDR3 spans 13 amino acids. Trimming stripped 3 bases from V and 7 bases from J, with 10 bases between. The germline V gene encodes CDR1 SNHLY and CDR2 FYNNEI. The DNA for the CDR3 is TGTGCCAGCAGTGACAGGGAGGGGCAGCCCCAGCATTTT. This encodes CASSDREGQPQHF. The full variable domain, its missing parts supplied by reference TRBV2 and TRBJ1-5, is EPEVTQTPSHQVTQMGQEVILRCVPISNHLYFYWYRQILGQKVEFLVSFYNNEISEKSEIFDDQFSVERPDGSNFTLKIRSTKLEDSAMYFCASSDREGQPQHFGDGTRLSIL.

The chain links TRBV19 to TRBJ2-6, with 7 bases fitting TRBD1. The CDR3 totals 17 residues. Germline V gene lookup returns CDR1 LNHDA and CDR2 SQIVND (reference sequence). V dropped 11 bases and J dropped 0; count of bases not matched to a gene: 13. The DNA of the CDR3 is TGTGCCCGGCCCGGGACAGAAACGAACTCTGGGGCCAACGTCCTGACTTTC. This codes for CARPGTETNSGANVLTF.